This record looks at one T cell receptor beta chain sequence and its context. Its target is unknown. These data come from a study of cytomegalovirus exposure and HLA in healthy donors. Study observations and caveats: In a later analysis, common viral pathogens appeared linked to several of the most significant clusters. An analysis that came later showed most CMV-associated TCR beta chains appearing HLA-restricted.

The primer mix had 60 Vbeta and 13 Jbeta primers. The data were produced by immunoSEQ multiplex PCR, yet TCRdb's version contains in-frame clones alone and is incomplete. The repertoire holds about 85,000 clones, with approximately 65% as singletons. This CDR3 is built from 15 residues. Trimming cost V 4 bases and J 6 bases; bases outside gene matches: 6. The germline V gene encodes CDR1 MGHRA and CDR2 YSYEKL. The clonotype originates from a man younger than 40 in good health and CMV-seronegative. The chain links TRBV4-1 to TRBJ1-4, with TRBD1 identical over 9 bases. Material for sequencing was PBMCs. This CDR3 reads CASSPPGQGDEKLFF. CDR3 coding DNA: TGCGCCAGCAGCCCGCCGGGACAGGGCGATGAAAAACTGTTTTTT.